The rows below give T cell receptor beta chains drawn from one sample of a study of regulatory T cells in long-lasting Graves disease. MiXCR, run by TCRdb on the multiplex PCR reads, gives a single entry per CDR3 protein. The data show approximately 400,000 distinct CDR3 sequences, with about 15% seen just once and roughly 8% held by the top ten. These same records also appear under a second study, on T cells in Graves' hyperthyroidism and ophthalmopathy.

The starting material was peripheral blood mononuclear cells (PBMCs), obtained at new diagnosis, from a patient treated with antithyroid drugs. The source is a woman between 40 and 50 years old with Graves disease. CDR3s leave out the opening cysteine and the closing phenylalanine or tryptophan.

CDR3aa: ASGMTGRNEQF; v_gene: TRBV12-5; j_gene: TRBJ2-1
CDR3aa: ASSLAWDDGVDEQF; v_gene: TRBV5-1; j_gene: TRBJ2-1
CDR3aa: ASRLTGTGAGTQY; v_gene: TRBV6-1; j_gene: TRBJ2-5
CDR3aa: ASSLGLLGYNEQF; v_gene: TRBV3-1; j_gene: TRBJ2-1
CDR3aa: ASGLATGTGNNEQF; v_gene: TRBV12-5; j_gene: TRBJ2-1
CDR3aa: ASSRTTPQY; v_gene: TRBV27; j_gene: TRBJ2-3
CDR3aa: ASSPWDRANYGYT; v_gene: TRBV19; j_gene: TRBJ1-2
CDR3aa: SARDWTRRGELF; v_gene: TRBV20-1; j_gene: TRBJ2-2
CDR3aa: ASRVDRLNTEAF; v_gene: TRBV6-1; j_gene: TRBJ1-1
CDR3aa: SAALAGGVYNEQF; v_gene: TRBV20-1; j_gene: TRBJ2-1
CDR3aa: ASSLWREGRETQY; v_gene: TRBV12-3/TRBV12-4; j_gene: TRBJ2-5
CDR3aa: ASSDLGTASNQPQH; v_gene: TRBV19; j_gene: TRBJ1-5
CDR3aa: AISVTGELNEQY; v_gene: TRBV10-3; j_gene: TRBJ2-7
CDR3aa: ASSIQIPRAGIIYEQY; v_gene: TRBV19; j_gene: TRBJ2-7
CDR3aa: ASSTPGLAPNTGELF; v_gene: TRBV9; j_gene: TRBJ2-2
CDR3aa: ASSLGIGTGRETEAF; v_gene: TRBV7-9; j_gene: TRBJ1-1
CDR3aa: AWSRGDSSYNEQF; v_gene: TRBV30; j_gene: TRBJ2-1
CDR3aa: ASSVEQESTDTQY; v_gene: TRBV9; j_gene: TRBJ2-3
CDR3aa: ASSYSSSLAALSYEQY; v_gene: TRBV6-6; j_gene: TRBJ2-7
CDR3aa: SVAQEQGLKETQY; v_gene: TRBV29-1; j_gene: TRBJ2-5
CDR3aa: ASSPEQTTDTQY; v_gene: TRBV11-3; j_gene: TRBJ2-3
CDR3aa: ASTEREITDTQY; v_gene: TRBV19; j_gene: TRBJ2-3
CDR3aa: AWSRVGVGSPLH; v_gene: TRBV30; j_gene: TRBJ1-6
CDR3aa: ASRPDCTYTYNEQF; v_gene: TRBV19; j_gene: TRBJ2-1
CDR3aa: ATSRGGLAANTGELF; v_gene: TRBV15; j_gene: TRBJ2-2
CDR3aa: ASSLTRWGQRKTEAF; v_gene: TRBV28; j_gene: TRBJ1-1
CDR3aa: ASSRLSSGTGNEQF; v_gene: TRBV5-1; j_gene: TRBJ2-1
CDR3aa: ASNPQNSYNSPLH; v_gene: TRBV19; j_gene: TRBJ1-6
CDR3aa: ASGYPGRTTNTGELF; v_gene: TRBV27; j_gene: TRBJ2-2
CDR3aa: ASSLSVGGRDEQF; v_gene: TRBV28; j_gene: TRBJ2-1
CDR3aa: ASSETENTEAF; v_gene: TRBV9; j_gene: TRBJ1-1
CDR3aa: ASWGLEKLF; v_gene: TRBV28; j_gene: TRBJ1-4
CDR3aa: ASSSLIRDRGISGANVLT; v_gene: TRBV11-2; j_gene: TRBJ2-6